This T cell receptor (beta chain) was profiled in a study of cytomegalovirus exposure and HLA in healthy donors (dated by TCRdb to about 2017). Background for the entire study: A later analysis indicated that the 120 validation repertoires were generated on the platform also employed for the roughly 720 repertoires of the first cohort. The study was designed to test whether signatures of past pathogen exposure could be identified by cataloging public T cell receptors. Along with the approximately 650-subject first cohort, a separate validation cohort of 120 different subjects was used. The study combined high-throughput TCR immunosequencing, statistical association of individual TCRs with disease status, and machine learning to predict cytomegalovirus infection status. What the research found in general, with its limitations: Three of the identified cytomegalovirus-associated TCR beta chains were confirmed in vitro to be specific for cytomegalovirus antigens. In the study, some 160 TCR beta chains were listed as associated with cytomegalovirus. A later analysis found that TCRs clustered in the first cohort also tended to co-occur in the roughly 120 validation repertoires, with roughly 95% of cluster scores above 0. The validation cohort had no HLA typing available for a later analysis, so co-occurrence within that cohort was assessed over all 110 or so repertoires. Cytomegalovirus status was reported to be diagnosed by the classifier with high specificity and sensitivity in both the original and validation cohorts. While some public TCRs were present in many individuals, most TCR sequences turned up only very rarely across donors. It was suggested by the authors that the approach could potentially be generalized to other disease states and immunological phenotypes.

As for this clone: This receptor's antigen is unknown. No qualities accompany the bases; no much larger clone lies one base away.

Library preparation employed the immunoSEQ multiplex PCR assay. In the authors' own workflow: A statistical classification framework was built to diagnose cytomegalovirus status from the catalog of TCR beta chain sequences. TCRdb limited this immuneACCESS table to in-frame rearrangements with V and J called. A share of clones is missing; checked studies link under half to unresolved V genes, and the rest is unexplained. From that table come the V and J calls and clone size; the DNA was used to work out D and trimming. This sample comprises around 60,000 clones, roughly 95% of them detected only once. More than 0.95% of the sample belongs to the ten largest clones. Donors formed part of the validation cohort, which comprised over a hundred subjects and was distinct from the first cohort of under 850 subjects. From its cysteine to its phenylalanine, the CDR3 spans 13 amino acids. The DNA shown is the 39-base CDR3, in frame from base 1. CDR1 and CDR2, per the germline V gene (reference sequence), are MNHNY and SVGAGI. V loses 1 base of germline sequence and J loses 5 bases, and the interval between the two ends is 8 bases.

The clonotype comes from a woman under 30 in good health and CMV-seronegative. The rearrangement combines TRBV6-6 with TRBJ2-5; the D gene is perhaps TRBD2, on 6 matching bases. Sequencing was performed on PBMCs. The CDR3 reads CASSYFGGETQYF. At the DNA level, the sequence is TGTGCCAGCAGTTACTTTGGGGGGGAGACCCAGTACTTC.